This T cell receptor beta chain was identified in a study of blood T cell repertoires in COVID-19. About the research overall: Nucleic acid was either cDNA or gDNA, and it came from T cells, B-cell-depleted T cells, or PBMCs.

Assay used: immunoSEQ multiplex PCR; TCRdb lists only in-frame clones, some missing. The table shows some 330,000 clones, with roughly 86% occurring only once. V lost 5 bases to trimming and J lost 2 bases; unmatched junction nucleotides: 6. CDR1 is ENHRY, CDR2 SYGVKD, per germline. This CDR3 is 16 amino acids long. The sample taken for sequencing was PBMCs or T cells enriched from blood (not recorded which). The rearrangement uses TRBV10-3 and TRBJ2-6; 7 positions match TRBD1. This TCR was sampled from a man aged 40-49 years in a cohort exposed to, infected with or recovered from COVID-19 (not recorded which). The CDR3 nucleotides read TGTGCCATCAGTAACCTCGACAGGGCTGGGGCCAACGTCCTGACTTTC. Translating gives CAISNLDRAGANVLTF.